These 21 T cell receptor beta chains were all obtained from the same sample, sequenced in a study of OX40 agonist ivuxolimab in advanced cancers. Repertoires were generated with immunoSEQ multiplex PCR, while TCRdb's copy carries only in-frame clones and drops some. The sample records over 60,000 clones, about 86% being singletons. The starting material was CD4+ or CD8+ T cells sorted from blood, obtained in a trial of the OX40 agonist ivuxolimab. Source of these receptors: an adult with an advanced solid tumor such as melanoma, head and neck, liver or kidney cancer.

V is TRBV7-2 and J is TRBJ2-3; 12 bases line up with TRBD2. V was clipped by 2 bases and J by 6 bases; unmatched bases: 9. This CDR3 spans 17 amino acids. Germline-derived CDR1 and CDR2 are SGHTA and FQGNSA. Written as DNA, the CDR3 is TGTGCCAGCAGCTTACGGCTAGCGGGAGGGCCAATGGATACGCAGTATTTT. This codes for CASSLRLAGGPMDTQYF.

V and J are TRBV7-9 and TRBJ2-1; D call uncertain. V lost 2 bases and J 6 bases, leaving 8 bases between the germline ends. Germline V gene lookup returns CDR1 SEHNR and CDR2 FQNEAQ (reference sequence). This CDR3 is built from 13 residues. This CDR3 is CASSLLISNEQFF. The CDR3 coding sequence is TGTGCCAGCAGCTTATTGATCAGCAATGAGCAGTTCTTC.

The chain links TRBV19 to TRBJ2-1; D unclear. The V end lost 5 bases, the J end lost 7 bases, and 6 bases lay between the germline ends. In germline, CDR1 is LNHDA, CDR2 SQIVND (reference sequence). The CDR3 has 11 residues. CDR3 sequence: CASSEINEQFF. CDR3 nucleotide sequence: TGTGCCAGTAGTGAGATTAATGAGCAGTTCTTC.

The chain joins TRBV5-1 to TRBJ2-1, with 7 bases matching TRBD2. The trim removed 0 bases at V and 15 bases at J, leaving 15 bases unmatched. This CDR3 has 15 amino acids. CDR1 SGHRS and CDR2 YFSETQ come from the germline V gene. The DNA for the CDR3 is TGCGCCAGCAGCTTGGAAGGCGGGAGCCAACTCCCGGGGTTCTTC. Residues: CASSLEGGSQLPGFF.

The CDR3 coding sequence is TGTGCCAGCAGCCGGAAGACAGGCCCTAACTATGGCTACACCTTC. Encoded protein: CASSRKTGPNYGYTF. V gene TRBV4-2 combines with J gene TRBJ1-2; possibly TRBD1 for D (6 bases). The CDR3 totals 15 residues. Germline loops: CDR1 LGHNA, CDR2 YNFKEQ. With 4 bases removed from V and 0 bases from J, the gap between germline ends came to 12 bases.

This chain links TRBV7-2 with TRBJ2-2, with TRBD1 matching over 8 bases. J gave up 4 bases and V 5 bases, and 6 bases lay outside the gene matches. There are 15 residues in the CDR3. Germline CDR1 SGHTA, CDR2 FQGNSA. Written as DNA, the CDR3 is TGTGCCAGCAGCCCGGACAGGGCCCGCACCGGGGAGCTGTTTTTT. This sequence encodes CASSPDRARTGELFF.

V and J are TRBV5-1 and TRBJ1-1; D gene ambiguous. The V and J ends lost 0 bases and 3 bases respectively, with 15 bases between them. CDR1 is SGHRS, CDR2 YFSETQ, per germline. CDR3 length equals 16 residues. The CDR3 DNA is TGCGCCAGCAGCTTGGAGTCAGGCCTGACGTACACTGAAGCTTTCTTT. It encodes CASSLESGLTYTEAFF.

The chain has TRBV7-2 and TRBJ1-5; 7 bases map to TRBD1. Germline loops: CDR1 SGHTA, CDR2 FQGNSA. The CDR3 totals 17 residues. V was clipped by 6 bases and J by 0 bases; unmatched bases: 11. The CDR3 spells CASSLNDRANSNQPQHF. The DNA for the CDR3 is TGTGCCAGCAGTTTGAATGACAGGGCAAATAGCAATCAGCCCCAGCATTTT.

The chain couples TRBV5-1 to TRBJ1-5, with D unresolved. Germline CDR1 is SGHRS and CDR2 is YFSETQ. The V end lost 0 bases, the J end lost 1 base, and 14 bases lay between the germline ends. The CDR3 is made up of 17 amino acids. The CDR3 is CASSLVTHEPSNQPQHF. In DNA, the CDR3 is TGCGCCAGCAGCTTGGTGACACATGAACCAAGCAATCAGCCCCAGCATTTT.

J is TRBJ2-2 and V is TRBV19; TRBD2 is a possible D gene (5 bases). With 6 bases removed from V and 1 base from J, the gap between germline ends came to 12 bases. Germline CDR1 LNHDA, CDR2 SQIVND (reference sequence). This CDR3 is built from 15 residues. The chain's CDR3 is CASRTTRMNTGELFF. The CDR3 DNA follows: TGTGCCAGTAGGACCACTAGGATGAACACCGGGGAGCTGTTTTTT.

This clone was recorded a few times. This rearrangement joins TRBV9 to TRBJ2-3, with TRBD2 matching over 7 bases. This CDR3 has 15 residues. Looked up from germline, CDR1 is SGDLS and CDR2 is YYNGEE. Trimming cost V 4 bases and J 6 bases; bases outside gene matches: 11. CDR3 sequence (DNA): TGTGCCAGCAGCTGGGGGGGTTCTTCATTCGATACGCAGTATTTT. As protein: CASSWGGSSFDTQYF.

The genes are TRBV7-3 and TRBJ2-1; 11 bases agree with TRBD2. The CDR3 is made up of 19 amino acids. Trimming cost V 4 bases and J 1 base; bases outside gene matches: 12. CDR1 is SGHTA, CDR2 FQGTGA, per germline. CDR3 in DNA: TGTGCCAGCAGCTCTCTCGGGCTAGCGGGGGGCCCTTCCTACAATGAGCAGTTCTTC. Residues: CASSSLGLAGGPSYNEQFF.

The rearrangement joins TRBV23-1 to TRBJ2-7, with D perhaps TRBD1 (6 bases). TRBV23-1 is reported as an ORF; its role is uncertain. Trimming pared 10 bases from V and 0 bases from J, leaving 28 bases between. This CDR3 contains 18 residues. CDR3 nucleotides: TGCGCCATCCCCCGCGCGGACAGTGTGCGAAAGAGCTCCTACGAGCAGTACTTC. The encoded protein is CAIPRADSVRKSSYEQYF.

This CDR3 reads CASSDPTGPDTQYF. For the CDR3, the DNA is TGTGCCAGCAGTGACCCCACAGGGCCAGATACGCAGTATTTT. The chain carries TRBV25-1 and TRBJ2-3, with a weak D call TRBD1 (6 bases). V lost 3 bases to trimming and J lost 4 bases, with 11 bases between them. This CDR3 comprises 14 residues. In germline, CDR1 is MGHDK, CDR2 SYGVNS.

This CDR3 is CASSYAGTSASNEQFF. The CDR3, as DNA: TGTGCCAGCAGTTACGCCGGGACTAGCGCCTCCAATGAGCAGTTCTTC. The chain combines TRBV6-5 with TRBJ2-1, with 10 bases identical to TRBD2. This CDR3 spans 16 amino acids. Trimming took 2 bases from V and 6 from J; bases not matched to a gene: 7. CDR1 and CDR2 (germline): MNHEY, SVGAGI.

The CDR3 protein is CASRPQGNNEQFF. For the CDR3, the DNA is TGTGCCAGCCGACCACAGGGAAACAATGAGCAGTTCTTC. V gene TRBV18 combines with J gene TRBJ2-1, with D perhaps TRBD1 (6 bases). Per the germline V gene, CDR1 is KGHSH and CDR2 is LQKENI. The CDR3 runs 13 residues. The V end lost 8 bases, the J end lost 5 bases, and 13 bases lay between the germline ends.

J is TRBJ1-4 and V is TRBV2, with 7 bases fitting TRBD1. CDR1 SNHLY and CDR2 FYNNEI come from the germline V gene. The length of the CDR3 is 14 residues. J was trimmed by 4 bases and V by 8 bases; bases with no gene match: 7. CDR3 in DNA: TGTGCCAGCGGGGGACAGACCAATAATGAAAAACTGTTTTTT. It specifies CASGGQTNNEKLFF.

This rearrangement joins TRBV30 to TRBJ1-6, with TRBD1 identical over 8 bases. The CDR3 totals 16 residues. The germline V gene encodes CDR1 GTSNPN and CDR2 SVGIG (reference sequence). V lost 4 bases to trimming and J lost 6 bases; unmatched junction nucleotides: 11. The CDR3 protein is CAWTVDRVNGNSPLHF. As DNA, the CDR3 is TGTGCCTGGACCGTGGACAGGGTCAATGGTAATTCACCCCTCCACTTT.

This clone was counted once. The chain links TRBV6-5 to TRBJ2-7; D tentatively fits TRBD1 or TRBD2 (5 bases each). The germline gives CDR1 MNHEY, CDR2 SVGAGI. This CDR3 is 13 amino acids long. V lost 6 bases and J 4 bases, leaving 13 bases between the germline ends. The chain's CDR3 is CASSRDGPYEQYF. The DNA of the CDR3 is TGTGCCAGCAGCCGGGACGGCCCATACGAGCAGTACTTC.

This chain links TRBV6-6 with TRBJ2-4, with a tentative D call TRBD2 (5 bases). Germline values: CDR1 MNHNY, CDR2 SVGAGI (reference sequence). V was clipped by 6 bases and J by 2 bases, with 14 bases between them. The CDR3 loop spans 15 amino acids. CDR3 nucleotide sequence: TGTGCCAGCAGCATTTCGGCGGGTTCCAAAAACATTCAGTACTTC. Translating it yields CASSISAGSKNIQYF.

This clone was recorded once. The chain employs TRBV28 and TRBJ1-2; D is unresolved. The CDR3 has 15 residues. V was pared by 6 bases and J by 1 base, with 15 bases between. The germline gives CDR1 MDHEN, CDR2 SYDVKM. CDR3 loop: CASSPPGNSNYGYTF. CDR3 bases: TGTGCCAGCAGCCCTCCGGGGAACAGTAACTATGGCTACACCTTC.